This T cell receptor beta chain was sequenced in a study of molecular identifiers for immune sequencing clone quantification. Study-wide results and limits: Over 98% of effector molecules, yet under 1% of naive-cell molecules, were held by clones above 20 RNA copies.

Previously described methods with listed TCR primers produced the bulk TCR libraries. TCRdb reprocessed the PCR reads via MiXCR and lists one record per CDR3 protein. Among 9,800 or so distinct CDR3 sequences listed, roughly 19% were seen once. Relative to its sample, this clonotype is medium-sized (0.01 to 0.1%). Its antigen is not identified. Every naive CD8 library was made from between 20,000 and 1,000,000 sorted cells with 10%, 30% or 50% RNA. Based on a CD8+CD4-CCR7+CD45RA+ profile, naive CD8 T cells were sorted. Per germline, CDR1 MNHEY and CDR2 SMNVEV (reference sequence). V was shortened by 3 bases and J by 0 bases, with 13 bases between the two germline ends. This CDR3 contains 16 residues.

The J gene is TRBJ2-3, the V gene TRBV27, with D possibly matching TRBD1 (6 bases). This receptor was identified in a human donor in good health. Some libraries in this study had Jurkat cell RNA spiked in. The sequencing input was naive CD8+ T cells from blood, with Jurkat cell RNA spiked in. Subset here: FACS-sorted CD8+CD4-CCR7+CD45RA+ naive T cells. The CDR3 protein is CASSLLGTFSTDTQYF. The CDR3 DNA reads TGTGCCAGCAGTTTGCTCGGGACATTTAGCACAGATACGCAGTATTTT.